This entry concerns a single T cell receptor (beta chain). Antigen: not known. Time point in this sample: week 35, safety follow-up. It was 300 ug of mutant IDH1 20-mer peptide that made up each vaccine dose, given with topical imiquimod. Diagnosis in the donors showed new WHO grade 3 or 4 astrocytomas that were IDH1-mutant and ATRX-lost. The data were taken from a study of a mutant IDH1 vaccine in newly diagnosed glioma. The overall study: Vaccination began 4-6 weeks post radiotherapy alone, or with temozolomide cycles.

Study observations and caveats: Among patients, nearly 95% showed immune responses induced by the vaccine. Whatever changes occurred in top peripheral T cell clonotypes seemed unrelated to pseudoprogression.

Only in-frame clones appear in the TCRdb table, and some are missing; sequencing was by immunoSEQ multiplex PCR. The sample holds about 48,000 clones; around four fifths are singletons and the top ten take approximately 6.3%. The CDR3 loop spans 16 amino acids. V lost 6 bases and J 3 bases, leaving 18 bases between the germline ends. Germline V CDR1 and CDR2: SGHDT, YYEEEE. The V gene is TRBV5-6, the J gene TRBJ2-2; possible D gene TRBD1, 6 bases. This receptor was identified in a man in his forties or fifties with glioma. This specimen consisted of PBMCs, obtained from a glioma patient whose treatment included an IDH1 peptide vaccine. CDR3 region: CASTLRQGSYTGELFF. CDR3 sequence (DNA): TGTGCCAGCACCCTACGGCAGGGGTCATACACCGGGGAGCTGTTTTTT. Full variable domain (outside the CDR3, taken from reference TRBV5-6 and TRBJ2-2): DAGVTQSPTHLIKTRGQQVTLRCSPKSGHDTVSWYQQALGQGPQFIFQYYEEEERQRGNFPDRFSGHQFPNYSSELNVNALLLGDSALYLCASTLRQGSYTGELFFGEGSRLTVL.